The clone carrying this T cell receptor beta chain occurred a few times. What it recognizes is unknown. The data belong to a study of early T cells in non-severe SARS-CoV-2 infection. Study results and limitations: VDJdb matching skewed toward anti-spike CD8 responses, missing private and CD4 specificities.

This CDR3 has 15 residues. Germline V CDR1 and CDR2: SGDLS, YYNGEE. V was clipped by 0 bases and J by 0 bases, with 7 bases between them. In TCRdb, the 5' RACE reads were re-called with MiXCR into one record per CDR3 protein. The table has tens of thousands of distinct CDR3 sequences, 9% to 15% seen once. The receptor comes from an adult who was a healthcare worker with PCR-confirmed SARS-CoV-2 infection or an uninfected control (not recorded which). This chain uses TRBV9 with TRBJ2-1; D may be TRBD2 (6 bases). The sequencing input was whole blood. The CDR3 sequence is CASSVDGGSYNEQFF. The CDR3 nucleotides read TGTGCCAGCAGCGTAGACGGGGGCTCCTACAATGAGCAGTTCTTC.